This TCR beta chain was sequenced in a study of identical twins. General study results and limits: Researchers reported weaker excess twin sharing in beta out-of-frame sequences. Some out-of-frame alpha sequences were shared by twins, and these showed excess low generation probability. In monozygotic twins, models underestimated the sharing of out-of-frame TCR alpha.

This clonotype was observed many times. What it binds is not known. A template switching step contributed a universal primer site, while unique molecular identifiers were present in the cDNA. In TCRdb, the 5' RACE reads were re-called with MiXCR into one record per CDR3 protein. Seen here are a few hundred thousand distinct CDR3 sequences, roughly a tenth observed once, and the top ten hold about a tenth. V lost 1 base and J 5 bases, leaving 12 bases between the germline ends. Germline V gene data show CDR1 as DFQATT and CDR2 as SNEGSKA (reference sequence). This CDR3 region has 13 residues. The chain has TRBV20-1 and TRBJ2-7; D may match TRBD1 or TRBD2 (5 bases each). The source is a man aged 50 to 60 in good health. Source material: memory T cells sorted from blood. The CDR3, as DNA: TGCAGTGCTAGAGGGGCCGGGACCAACGAGCAGTACTTC. It is translated as CSARGAGTNEQYF.